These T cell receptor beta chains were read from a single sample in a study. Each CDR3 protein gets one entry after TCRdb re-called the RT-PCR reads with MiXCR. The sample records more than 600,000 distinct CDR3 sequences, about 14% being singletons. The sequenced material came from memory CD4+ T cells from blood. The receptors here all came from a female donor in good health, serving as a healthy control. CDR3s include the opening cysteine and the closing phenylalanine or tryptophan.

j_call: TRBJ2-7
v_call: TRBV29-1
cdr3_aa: CSVDKGGSPYEQYF

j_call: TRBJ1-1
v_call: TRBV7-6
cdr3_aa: CASSLGPGGVNTVAFF

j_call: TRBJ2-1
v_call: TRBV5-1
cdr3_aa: CASRATGNSYNEQFF

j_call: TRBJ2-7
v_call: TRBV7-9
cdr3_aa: CASSHGGGQTSYEQYF

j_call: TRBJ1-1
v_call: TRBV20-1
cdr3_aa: CSAMKGGASTEAFF

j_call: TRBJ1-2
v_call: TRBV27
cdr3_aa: CAAAGQTHGYTF

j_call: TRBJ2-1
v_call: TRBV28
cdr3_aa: CASSSPSGRANEQFF

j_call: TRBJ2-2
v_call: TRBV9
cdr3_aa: CASSVAGRANTGELCF

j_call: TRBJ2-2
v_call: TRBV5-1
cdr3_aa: CASSHEPRGSNTGELFF

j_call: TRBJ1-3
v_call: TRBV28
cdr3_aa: CASSLPGGGGDSTGNTIYF

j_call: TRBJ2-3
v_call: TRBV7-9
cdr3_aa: CASSPLVDTQYF

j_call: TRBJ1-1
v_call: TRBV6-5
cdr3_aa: CATKRIPLSQNTEAFF

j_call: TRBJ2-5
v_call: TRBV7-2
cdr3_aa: CASSSTWAGGTGETQYF

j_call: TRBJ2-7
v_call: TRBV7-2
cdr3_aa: CASKPWGYRVEQYF

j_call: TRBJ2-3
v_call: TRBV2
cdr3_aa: CASSGFGGGGDTQYF

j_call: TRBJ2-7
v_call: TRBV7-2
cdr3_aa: CASSPDRRSYEQYF

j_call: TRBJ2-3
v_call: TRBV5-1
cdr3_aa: CASSLDQGASTDTQYF

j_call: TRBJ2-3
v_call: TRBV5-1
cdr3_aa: CASSLAVGSDTQYF

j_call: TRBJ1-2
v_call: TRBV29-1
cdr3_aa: CSVDDGWTANYGYTF

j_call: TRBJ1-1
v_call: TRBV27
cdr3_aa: CASSSRQRLTEAFF

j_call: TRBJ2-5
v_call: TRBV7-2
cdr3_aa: CASSLEARGGQTQYF

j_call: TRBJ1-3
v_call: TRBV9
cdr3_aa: CASSVGQSVGSTIYF

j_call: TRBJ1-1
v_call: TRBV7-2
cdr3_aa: CASSLDDPGQGIYRGAFF

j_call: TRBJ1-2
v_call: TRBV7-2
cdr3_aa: CASSLVGYGYTF

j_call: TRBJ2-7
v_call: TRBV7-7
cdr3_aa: CASSKSGSGEQYF

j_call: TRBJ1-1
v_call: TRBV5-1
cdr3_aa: CASSLGGQNTEAFF

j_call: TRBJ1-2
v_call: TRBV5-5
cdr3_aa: CASSSIGRTYGYTF

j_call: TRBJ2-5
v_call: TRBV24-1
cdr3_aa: CATSDPGAETQYF

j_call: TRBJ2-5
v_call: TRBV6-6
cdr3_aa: CASSPGRDQYF

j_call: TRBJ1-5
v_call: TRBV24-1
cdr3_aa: CATSAGTAHGDQPQHF

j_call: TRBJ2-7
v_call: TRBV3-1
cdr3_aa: CASSPPRPTYEQYF

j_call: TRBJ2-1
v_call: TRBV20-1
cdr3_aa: CSAAEWGSPSVSEQFF

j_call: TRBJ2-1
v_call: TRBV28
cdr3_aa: CASIGDARNEQFF

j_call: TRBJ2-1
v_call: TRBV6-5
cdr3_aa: CASSYRTGTSGKRYNEQFF

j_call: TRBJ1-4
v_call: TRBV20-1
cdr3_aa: CSALHPPNEKLFF

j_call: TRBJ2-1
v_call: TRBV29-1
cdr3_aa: CSAGWTHEQFF

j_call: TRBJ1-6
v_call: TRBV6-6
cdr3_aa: CAVTGTANSPLHF

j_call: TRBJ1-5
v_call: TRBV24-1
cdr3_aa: CATSDSTPVSNQPQHF

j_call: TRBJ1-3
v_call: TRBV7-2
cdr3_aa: CASRLQTGGATGNTIYF

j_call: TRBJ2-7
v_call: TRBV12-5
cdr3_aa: CASDRRQGEPLPPYEQYF

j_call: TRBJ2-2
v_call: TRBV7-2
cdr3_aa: CASSTGSGELFF

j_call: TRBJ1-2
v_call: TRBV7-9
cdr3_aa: CASSYDSYGYTF

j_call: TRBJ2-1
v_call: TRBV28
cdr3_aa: CASRPGTSDGNEQFF

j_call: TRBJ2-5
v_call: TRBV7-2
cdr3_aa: CASSPRAKGETQYF

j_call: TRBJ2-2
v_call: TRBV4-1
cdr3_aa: CASSLIGTRGAAGELFF

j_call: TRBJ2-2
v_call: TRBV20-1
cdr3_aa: CSARPGEPGELFF

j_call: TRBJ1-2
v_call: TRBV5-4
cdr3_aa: CASSDQEYGYTF

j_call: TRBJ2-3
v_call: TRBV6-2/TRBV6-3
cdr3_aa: CASSRGGVWQYF

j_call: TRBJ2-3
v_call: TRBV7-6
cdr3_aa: CASSFRDSSTDTQYF

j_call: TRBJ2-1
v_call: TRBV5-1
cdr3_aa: CASSLESGVLVSDEQFF

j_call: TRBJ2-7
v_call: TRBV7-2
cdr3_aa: CASSLYPGSIINYEQYF

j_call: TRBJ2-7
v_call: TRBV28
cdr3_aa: CASSPLTGGSRYEQYF

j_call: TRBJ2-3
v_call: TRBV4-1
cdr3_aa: CASSQDFTSGSTDTQYF